This TCR beta chain was sequenced for a study of CD8+ T cells in alopecia areata. Study-level information: Treated patients were given 5 to 10 mg oral tofacitinib twice daily. It was 6 to 18 months of tofacitinib, and then there were 6 months off drug. Broader study findings: One nonresponder leaves baseline CD8+ expansion's link to response uncertain. Scalp clonality decreased significantly with tofacitinib, and so did expanded CD8+ clones among the top 100.

Regarding treatment: oral pan-JAK inhibitor, 5-10 mg twice daily. This clone was detected a few times. No antigen is known for it. TCR sequencing used cDNA made by reverse transcription of extracted RNA. Assay used: immunoSEQ multiplex PCR; TCRdb lists only in-frame clones, some missing. In the table there are about 120,000 clones, about 61% of which are singletons. The source is a human donor with alopecia areata. The source material was CD8+ T cells sorted from blood, sampled at week 4, from a patient treated with tofacitinib.

The CDR3 sequence: CSVDGGHGLMEQYF. Written as DNA, the CDR3 is TGCAGCGTTGATGGGGGACACGGACTAATGGAGCAGTACTTC. The rearrangement links TRBV29-1 to TRBJ2-7; tentatively, D is TRBD1 or TRBD2 (6 bases each). V was cut by 3 bases and J by 7 bases, with 19 bases left in between. CDR1 and CDR2 (germline): SQVTM, ANQGSEA. The CDR3 runs 14 residues.